This T cell receptor (beta chain) was identified during a study of T cells after yellow fever vaccination. This clonotype was picked up a small number of times. TCRdb re-analysed the 5' RACE reads in MiXCR, keeping a single row per CDR3 protein. The table lists 75,000 to 100,000 distinct CDR3 sequences, roughly 10% of them singletons. Germline CDR1 LGHNA, CDR2 YSLEER. V dropped 3 bases and J dropped 2 bases, with 16 bases sitting between them. The CDR3 has 16 residues. The input for sequencing was CD8+ T cells not binding an NS4B(214-222) dextramer, sorted from PBMCs, taken roughly 15 days after the first yellow fever vaccination. The chain recombines TRBV4-3 with TRBJ2-5; no reliable D call. This sequence was found in a man younger than 35 who received the YFV17D yellow fever vaccine. CDR3 coding DNA: TGCGCCAGCAGCCAGGTCGTGGCGGCCGAGCAAGAGACCCAGTACTTC. This encodes CASSQVVAAEQETQYF.